The 15 T cell receptor beta chains in this list originate from one sample, sequenced in a study of T cells in Graves' hyperthyroidism and ophthalmopathy. Amplified TCR beta CDR3 regions came from RNA transcripts. RT-PCR in the first round (using the HTBI primer set) targeted the TCR CDR3. From the multiplex PCR reads, TCRdb called clonotypes with MiXCR, one entry per CDR3 protein. The table shows a few hundred thousand distinct CDR3 sequences, with about a sixth occurring only once. Material for sequencing was blood. The receptors derive from a woman in her forties with Graves' ophthalmopathy.

This clonotype showed up many times. This chain uses TRBV6-1 with TRBJ1-1; D perhaps matches TRBD1 (6 bases). There are 13 residues in the CDR3. Trimming took off 5 bases at V and 2 bases at J, with 9 bases between the two ends. Germline CDR1 is MNHNS and CDR2 is SASEGT. This CDR3 is CASSHRANTEAFF. As DNA, the CDR3 is TGTGCCAGCAGTCACAGGGCCAACACTGAAGCTTTCTTT.

The chain links TRBV5-1 to TRBJ1-1; 9 bases agree with TRBD1. J lost 4 bases, V lost 0 bases, and 10 bases had no gene match. This CDR3 has 17 amino acids. Germline V gene sequence: CDR1 SGHRS, CDR2 YFSETQ. Written as DNA, the CDR3 is TGCGCCAGCAGCTTGGCCGTTGTGGGACAGGGCGGCACTGAAGCTTTCTTT. Its protein is CASSLAVVGQGGTEAFF.

This clonotype occurred many times. CDR3 in amino acids: CASSQRTEGDTQYF. Here the CDR3 DNA reads TGTGCCAGCAGTCAACGGACGGAGGGGGATACGCAGTATTTT. The chain couples TRBV28 to TRBJ2-3; possibly TRBD2 for D (6 bases). This CDR3 comprises 14 residues. The germline V gene encodes CDR1 MDHEN and CDR2 SYDVKM. Between the trimmed V and J ends, which lost 5 bases and 6 bases, there was a span of 15 bases.

In its sample, this clonotype was seen a few times. This chain links TRBV19 with TRBJ1-5; unclear D gene. The CDR3 totals 12 residues. V was clipped by 1 base and J by 4 bases, with 2 bases between them. Germline V gene sequence: CDR1 LNHDA, CDR2 SQIVND (reference sequence). CDR3 sequence: CASSIANQPQHF. CDR3 in DNA: TGTGCCAGTAGTATAGCGAATCAGCCCCAGCATTTT.

On this clonotype itself: A much larger clone lies a single base off, so this may be a read error. The chain couples TRBV7-3 to TRBJ2-2; 9 bases line up with TRBD2. Germline loops: CDR1 SGHTA, CDR2 FQGTGA. There are 18 residues in the CDR3. In DNA form, the CDR3 reads TGTGCCAGCAGCCCAAGGGCTAAGACTAGCGGATACACCGGGGAGCAGTTTTTT. Protein sequence: CASSPRAKTSGYTGEQFF.

The chain is built from TRBV6-2 or TRBV6-3 and TRBJ2-7, with no clear D. Trimming pared 2 bases from V and 3 bases from J, leaving 14 bases between. CDR1 MNHEY and CDR2 SVGEGT come from the germline V gene. The CDR3 loop spans 15 amino acids. CDR3 sequence reads: CASSYMGSSLYEQYF. The CDR3 DNA follows: TGTGCCAGCAGTTACATGGGATCCAGCCTCTACGAGCAGTACTTC.

In this sample, this clonotype turned up many times. The chain has TRBV20-1 and TRBJ1-1; 8 bases map to TRBD1. Germline V gene sequence: CDR1 DFQATT, CDR2 SNEGSKA (reference sequence). J gave up 4 bases and V 1 base, and 14 bases lay outside the gene matches. The CDR3 totals 17 residues. The chain's CDR3 is CSARAHHGGQGGTEAFF. Written as DNA, the CDR3 is TGCAGTGCTAGAGCACACCACGGCGGACAGGGCGGCACTGAAGCTTTCTTT.

The V and J genes are TRBV2 and TRBJ2-1, with 9 bases identical to TRBD2. From germline, CDR1 is SNHLY and CDR2 FYNNEI. The CDR3 covers 16 residues. V dropped 6 bases and J dropped 8; count of bases not matched to a gene: 14. The DNA of the CDR3 is TGTGCCAGCAGGGGCGGATCGGGGACTAGCTCGCATGAGCAGTTCTTC. Translated, it gives CASRGGSGTSSHEQFF.

Ten or more counts support this clonotype. DNA of the CDR3: TGCGCCAGCAGATCAGGACAGGGGGAGACTAAAGCTTTCTTT. This codes for CASRSGQGETKAFF. The chain is built from TRBV5-1 and TRBJ1-1; 10 bases fit TRBD1. V was pared by 5 bases and J by 9 bases, with 10 bases of the junction left unmatched. CDR3 length: 14 amino acids. Per germline, CDR1 SGHRS and CDR2 YFSETQ.

This clonotype was recorded many times. The genes are TRBV12-3 or TRBV12-4 and TRBJ1-2; maybe TRBD1 (6 bases). V shed 2 bases and J shed 4 bases, with 14 bases lying between them. The CDR3 length is 15 residues. The CDR3 sequence is CASSLTRGPIYGYTF. CDR3 bases: TGTGCCAGCAGTTTAACCCGGGGGCCTATCTATGGCTACACCTTC.

The J gene is TRBJ2-5, the V gene TRBV20-1, with 7 nucleotides matching TRBD2. V dropped 4 bases and J dropped 4; count of bases not matched to a gene: 9. Per the germline V gene, CDR1 is DFQATT and CDR2 is SNEGSKA (reference sequence). The CDR3 sequence is 14 residues long. CDR3 loop: CSANRSPGGETQYF. The CDR3 DNA reads TGCAGTGCTAATAGGTCGCCGGGGGGAGAGACCCAGTACTTC.

This clonotype was counted between two and nine times. One end of the junction does not line up with germline, which may come from a read error. The gene calls are TRBV29-1 and TRBJ2-5; 9 bases match TRBD2. The germline V gene has CDR1 SQVTM and CDR2 ANQGSEA. The CDR3 has 12 residues. The CDR3 DNA reads as TGTACAGCGGGGGGTCCTGTTGAGACCCAGTACTTC. It yields the protein CTAGGPVETQYF.

As to this clonotype: A single base separates this from a much larger clone, so it may be a read error. V is TRBV27 and J is TRBJ1-1; TRBD1 might be the D (5 bases). Trimming pared 5 bases from V and 11 bases from J, leaving 18 bases between. CDR3 length: 13 residues. Per germline, CDR1 MNHEY and CDR2 SMNVEV (reference sequence). In DNA, the CDR3 is TGTGCCAGCAGTCCCAGGCCGGGGGGTCGGGCTTTCTTT. It is translated as CASSPRPGGRAFF.

This clonotype was observed a handful of times. The genes are TRBV5-1 and TRBJ2-1; 9 positions agree with TRBD2. Germline loops: CDR1 SGHRS, CDR2 YFSETQ. V lost 3 bases to trimming and J lost 3 bases; unmatched junction nucleotides: 10. CDR3 length: 17 residues. The CDR3 loop is CASSSQIAGAVYNEQFF. The CDR3 coding sequence is TGCGCCAGCAGCTCCCAAATAGCGGGGGCAGTCTACAATGAGCAGTTCTTC.

This clonotype appeared a few times. V usage is TRBV15 and J usage is TRBJ2-3; D is uncertain. Germline V lookup: CDR1 LNHNV, CDR2 YYDKDF (reference sequence). Trimming removed 5 bases from V and 5 bases from J, with 5 bases in between. The CDR3 sequence is 11 residues long. CDR3 amino acids: CATSEQDTQYF. The CDR3 DNA reads as TGTGCCACCAGCGAACAAGATACGCAGTATTTT. Full variable domain (rest looked up from reference TRBV15 and TRBJ2-3): DAMVIQNPRYQVTQFGKPVTLSCSQTLNHNVMYWYQQKSSQAPKLLFHYYDKDFNNEADTPDNFQSRRPNTSFCFLDIRSPGLGDTAMYLCATSEQDTQYFGPGTRLTVL.